The clone carrying this T cell receptor (beta chain) was counted at least ten times. The antigen remains unidentified. MiXCR, run by TCRdb on the 5' RACE reads, gives a single entry per CDR3 protein. The data contain 85,000 to 100,000 distinct CDR3 sequences, 3.5% of them singletons. This CDR3 is 14 amino acids long. Germline V gene sequence: CDR1 SGHTA, CDR2 FQGNSA. The V end lost 2 bases, the J end lost 0 bases, and 8 bases lay between the germline ends. The record originates from a study of neurological immune-mediated disorders. Study results and caveats: None of the CDR3 amino acid sequences found in expanded clones was shared across subjects. This suggests that the TCR-beta repertoires were private in all groups.

This clonotype was obtained from a woman younger than 35 with multiple sclerosis. The J gene is TRBJ2-7, the V gene TRBV7-2; unclear D gene. Sequencing was done on a sample of PBMCs. CDR3 in amino acids: CASSLHPGSYEQYF. The CDR3 DNA reads TGTGCCAGCAGCTTACACCCCGGCTCCTACGAGCAGTACTTC.